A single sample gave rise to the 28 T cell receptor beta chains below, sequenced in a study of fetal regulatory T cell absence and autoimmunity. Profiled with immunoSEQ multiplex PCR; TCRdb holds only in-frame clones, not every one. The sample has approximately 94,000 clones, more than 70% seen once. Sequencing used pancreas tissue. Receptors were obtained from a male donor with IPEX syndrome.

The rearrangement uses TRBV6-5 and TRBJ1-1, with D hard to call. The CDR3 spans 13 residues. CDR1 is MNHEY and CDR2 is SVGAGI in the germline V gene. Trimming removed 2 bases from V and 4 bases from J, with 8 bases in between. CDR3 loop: CASSYRRRTEAFF. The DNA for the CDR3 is TGTGCCAGCAGTTACCGCAGGCGCACTGAAGCTTTCTTT.

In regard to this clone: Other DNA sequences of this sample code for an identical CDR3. The chain's CDR3 is CAWSVRLAGYEQYF. The CDR3 DNA is TGTGCCTGGAGTGTACGGCTAGCTGGCTACGAGCAGTACTTC. The chain is built from TRBV30 and TRBJ2-7; D might be TRBD2 (5 bases). The germline V and J ends were trimmed by 0 bases and 3 bases, with 12 bases remaining between them. The CDR3 length is 14 residues. Germline CDR1 reads GTSNPN; CDR2 reads SVGIG (reference sequence).

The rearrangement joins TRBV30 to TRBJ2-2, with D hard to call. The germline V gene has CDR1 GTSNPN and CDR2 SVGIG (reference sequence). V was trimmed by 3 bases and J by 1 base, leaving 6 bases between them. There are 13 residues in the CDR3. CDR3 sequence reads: CAWSKQNTGELFF. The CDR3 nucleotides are TGTGCCTGGAGCAAACAGAACACCGGGGAGCTGTTTTTT.

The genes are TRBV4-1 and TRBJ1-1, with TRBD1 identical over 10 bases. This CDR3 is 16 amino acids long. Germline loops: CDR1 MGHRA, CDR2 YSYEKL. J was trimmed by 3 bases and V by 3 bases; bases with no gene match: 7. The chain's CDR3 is CASSHTGDRGHTEAFF. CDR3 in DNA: TGCGCCAGCAGCCATACCGGCGACAGGGGGCACACTGAAGCTTTCTTT.

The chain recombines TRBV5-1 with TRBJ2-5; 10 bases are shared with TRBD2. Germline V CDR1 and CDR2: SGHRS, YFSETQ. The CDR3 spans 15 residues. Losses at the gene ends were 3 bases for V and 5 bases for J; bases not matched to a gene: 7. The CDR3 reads CASSSAGGVRETQYF. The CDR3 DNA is TGCGCCAGCAGCTCAGCGGGAGGGGTTAGGGAGACCCAGTACTTC.

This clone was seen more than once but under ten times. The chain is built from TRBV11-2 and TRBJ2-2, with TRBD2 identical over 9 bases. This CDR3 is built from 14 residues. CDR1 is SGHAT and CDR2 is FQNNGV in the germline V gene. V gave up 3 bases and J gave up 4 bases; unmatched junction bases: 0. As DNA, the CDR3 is TGTGCCAGCAGCTTTAGCGGGAGCACCGGGGAGCTGTTTTTT. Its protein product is CASSFSGSTGELFF.

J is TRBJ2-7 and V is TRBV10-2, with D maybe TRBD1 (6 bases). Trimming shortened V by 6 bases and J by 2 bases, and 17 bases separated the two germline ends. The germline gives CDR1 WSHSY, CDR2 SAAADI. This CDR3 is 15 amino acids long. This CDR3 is CASRPWGRNPYEQYF. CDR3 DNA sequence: TGCGCCAGCAGGCCCTGGGGGCGGAACCCCTACGAGCAGTACTTC.

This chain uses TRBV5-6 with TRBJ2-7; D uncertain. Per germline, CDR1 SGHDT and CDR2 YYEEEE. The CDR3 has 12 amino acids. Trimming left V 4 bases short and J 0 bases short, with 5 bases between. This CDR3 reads CASSMSSYEQYF. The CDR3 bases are TGTGCCAGCAGCATGAGCTCCTACGAGCAGTACTTC.

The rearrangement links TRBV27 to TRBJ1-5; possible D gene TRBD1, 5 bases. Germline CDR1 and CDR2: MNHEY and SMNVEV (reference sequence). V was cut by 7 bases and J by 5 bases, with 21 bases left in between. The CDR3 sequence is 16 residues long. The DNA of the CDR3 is TGTGCCAGCATCCCCCCGGTCAGGGTGAAGTATCAGCCCCAGCATTTT. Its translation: CASIPPVRVKYQPQHF.

The CDR3 sequence: CASSWTGGEQYF. For the CDR3, the DNA is TGTGCCAGCAGCTGGACAGGGGGCGAGCAGTACTTC. The V and J genes are TRBV5-6 and TRBJ2-7, with 10 bases lining up with TRBD1. The CDR3 spans 12 residues. Germline V gene lookup returns CDR1 SGHDT and CDR2 YYEEEE. The junction had 0 bases not matched to a gene; V was cut back by 3 bases and J by 6 bases.

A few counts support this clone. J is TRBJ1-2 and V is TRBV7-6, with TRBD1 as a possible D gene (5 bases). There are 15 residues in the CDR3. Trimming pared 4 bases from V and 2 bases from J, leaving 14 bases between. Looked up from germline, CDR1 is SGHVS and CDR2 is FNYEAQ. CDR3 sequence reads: CASSSARSGNYGYTF. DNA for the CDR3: TGTGCCAGCAGCTCCGCCCGTTCAGGGAACTATGGCTACACCTTC.

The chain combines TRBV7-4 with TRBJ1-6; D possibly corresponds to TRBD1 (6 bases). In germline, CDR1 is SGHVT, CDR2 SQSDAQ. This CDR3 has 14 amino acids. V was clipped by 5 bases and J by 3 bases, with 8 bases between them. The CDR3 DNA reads TGTGCCAGCAGCCTGGGACACTATAATTCACCCCTCCACTTT. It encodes CASSLGHYNSPLHF.

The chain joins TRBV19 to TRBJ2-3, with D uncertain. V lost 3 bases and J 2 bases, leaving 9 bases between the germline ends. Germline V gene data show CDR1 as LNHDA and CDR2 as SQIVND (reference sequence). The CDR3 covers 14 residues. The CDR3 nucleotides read TGTGCCAGTAGTATTATGCACTTCACAGATACGCAGTATTTT. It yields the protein CASSIMHFTDTQYF.

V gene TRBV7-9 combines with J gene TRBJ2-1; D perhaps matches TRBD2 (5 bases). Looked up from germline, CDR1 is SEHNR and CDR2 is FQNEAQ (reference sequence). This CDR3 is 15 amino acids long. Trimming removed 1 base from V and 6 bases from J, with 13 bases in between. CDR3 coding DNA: TGTGCCAGCAGCTTAGTAGCGATGGGTATCAATGAGCAGTTCTTC. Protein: CASSLVAMGINEQFF.

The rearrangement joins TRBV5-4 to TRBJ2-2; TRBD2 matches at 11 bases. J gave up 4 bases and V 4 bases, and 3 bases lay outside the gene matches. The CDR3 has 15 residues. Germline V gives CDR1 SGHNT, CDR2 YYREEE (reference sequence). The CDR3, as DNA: TGTGCCAGCAGCGTGGGGACTAGCGGCACCGGGGAGCTGTTTTTT. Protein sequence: CASSVGTSGTGELFF.

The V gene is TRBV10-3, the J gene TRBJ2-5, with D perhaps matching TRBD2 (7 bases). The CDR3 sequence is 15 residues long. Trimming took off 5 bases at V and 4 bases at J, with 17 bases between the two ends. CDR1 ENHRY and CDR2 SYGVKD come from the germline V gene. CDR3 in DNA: TGTGCCATCAGTCCTCTGCGGGGGCCGCGAGAGACCCAGTACTTC. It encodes CAISPLRGPRETQYF.

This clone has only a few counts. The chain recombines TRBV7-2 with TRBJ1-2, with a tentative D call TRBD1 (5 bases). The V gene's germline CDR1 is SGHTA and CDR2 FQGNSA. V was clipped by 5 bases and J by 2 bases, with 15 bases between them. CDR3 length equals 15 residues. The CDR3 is CASSQLSGGNYGYTF. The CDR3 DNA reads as TGTGCCAGCAGCCAATTAAGCGGGGGGAACTATGGCTACACCTTC.

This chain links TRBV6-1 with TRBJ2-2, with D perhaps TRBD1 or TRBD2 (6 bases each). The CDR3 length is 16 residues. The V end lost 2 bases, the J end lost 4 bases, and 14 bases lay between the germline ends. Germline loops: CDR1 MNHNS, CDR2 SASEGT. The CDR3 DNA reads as TGTGCCAGCAGTGAAATAGGGGGGCGCGGCACCGGGGAGCTGTTTTTT. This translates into CASSEIGGRGTGELFF.

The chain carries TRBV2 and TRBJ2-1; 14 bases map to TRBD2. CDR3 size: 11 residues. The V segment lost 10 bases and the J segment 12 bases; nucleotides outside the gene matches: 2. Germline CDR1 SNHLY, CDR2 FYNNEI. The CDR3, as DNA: TGTGCCAACGGACTAGCGGGGGGGCAGTTCTTC. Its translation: CANGLAGGQFF.

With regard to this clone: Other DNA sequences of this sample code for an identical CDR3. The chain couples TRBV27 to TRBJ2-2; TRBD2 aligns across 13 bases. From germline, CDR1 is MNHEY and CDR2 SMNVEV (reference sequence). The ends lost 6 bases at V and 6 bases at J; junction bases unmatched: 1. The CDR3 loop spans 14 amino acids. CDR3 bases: TGTGCCAGCAGACTAGCGGGGGGGCCCGGGGAGCTGTTTTTT. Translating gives CASRLAGGPGELFF.

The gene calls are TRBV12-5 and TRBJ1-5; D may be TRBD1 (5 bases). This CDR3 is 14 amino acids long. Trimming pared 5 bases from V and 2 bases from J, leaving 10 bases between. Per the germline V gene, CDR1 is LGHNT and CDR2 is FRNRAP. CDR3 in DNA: TGTGCTAGTGGTGGGGGGGGTGGCAATCAGCCCCAGCATTTT. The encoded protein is CASGGGGGNQPQHF.

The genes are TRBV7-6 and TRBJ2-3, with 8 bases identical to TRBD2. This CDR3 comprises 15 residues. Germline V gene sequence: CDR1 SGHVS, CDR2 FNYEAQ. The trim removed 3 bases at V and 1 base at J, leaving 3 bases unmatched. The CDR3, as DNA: TGTGCCAGCAGCTTGGGACTAGGACGCACAGATACGCAGTATTTT. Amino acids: CASSLGLGRTDTQYF.

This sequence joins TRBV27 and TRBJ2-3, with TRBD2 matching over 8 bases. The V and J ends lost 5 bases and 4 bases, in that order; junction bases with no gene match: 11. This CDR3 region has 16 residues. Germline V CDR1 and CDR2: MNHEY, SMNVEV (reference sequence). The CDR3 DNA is TGTGCCAGCAGTCCCCACTTGCGGGGGGCGTCAGATACGCAGTATTTT. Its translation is CASSPHLRGASDTQYF.

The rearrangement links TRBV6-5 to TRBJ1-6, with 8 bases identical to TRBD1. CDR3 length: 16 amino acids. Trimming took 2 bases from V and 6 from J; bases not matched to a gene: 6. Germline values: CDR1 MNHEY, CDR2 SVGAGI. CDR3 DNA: TGTGCCAGCAGTTACCTCGGACAGGGTTTTAATTCACCCCTCCACTTT. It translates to CASSYLGQGFNSPLHF.

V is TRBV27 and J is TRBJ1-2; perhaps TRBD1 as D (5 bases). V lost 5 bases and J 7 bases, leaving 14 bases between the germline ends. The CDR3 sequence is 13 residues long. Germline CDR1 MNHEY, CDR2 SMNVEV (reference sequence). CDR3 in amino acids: CASSPRGVGGYTF. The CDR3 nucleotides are TGTGCCAGCAGTCCCCGGGGGGTGGGTGGCTACACCTTC.

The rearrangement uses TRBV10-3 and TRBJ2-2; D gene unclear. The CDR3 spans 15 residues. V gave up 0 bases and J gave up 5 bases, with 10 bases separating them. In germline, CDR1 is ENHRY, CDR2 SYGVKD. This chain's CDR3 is CAISESFRLTGELFF. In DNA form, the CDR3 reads TGTGCCATCAGTGAGTCGTTCCGACTGACCGGGGAGCTGTTTTTT.

The CDR3 nucleotides read TGTGCCAGCAGCCCCGACTACAATGAGCAGTTCTTC. Translating it yields CASSPDYNEQFF. The genes are TRBV7-9 and TRBJ2-1; D unclear. The CDR3 totals 12 residues. The V end lost 5 bases, the J end lost 3 bases, and 5 bases lay between the germline ends. CDR1 and CDR2 from the germline V gene are SEHNR and FQNEAQ (reference sequence).

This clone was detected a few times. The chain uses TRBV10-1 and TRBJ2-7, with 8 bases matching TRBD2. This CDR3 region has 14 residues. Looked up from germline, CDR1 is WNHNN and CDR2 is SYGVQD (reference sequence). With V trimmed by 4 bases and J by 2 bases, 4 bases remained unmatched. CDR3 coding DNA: TGCGCCAGCAGTGTGGGACTAGTTCCCTACGAGCAGTACTTC. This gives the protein CASSVGLVPYEQYF.